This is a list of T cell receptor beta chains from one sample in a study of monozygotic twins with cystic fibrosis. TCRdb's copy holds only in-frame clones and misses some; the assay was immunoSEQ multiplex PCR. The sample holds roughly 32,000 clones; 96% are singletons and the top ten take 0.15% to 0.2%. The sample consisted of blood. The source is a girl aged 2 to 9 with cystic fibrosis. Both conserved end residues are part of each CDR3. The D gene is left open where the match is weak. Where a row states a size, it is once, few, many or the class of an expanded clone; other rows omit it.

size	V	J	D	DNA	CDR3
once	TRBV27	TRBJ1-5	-	TGTGCCAGCAGGGAGACAGGAACACTGAGCAATCAGCCCCAGCATTTT	CASRETGTLSNQPQHF
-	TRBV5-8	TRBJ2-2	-	TGTGCCAGCACTCGAAGACGGCTCGGCGGGGAGCTGTTTTTT	CASTRRRLGGELFF
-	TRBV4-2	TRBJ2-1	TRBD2	TGTGCCAGCAGCCAAGTCCTAGCGGGAAGCTCCTACAATGAGCAGTTCTTC	CASSQVLAGSSYNEQFF
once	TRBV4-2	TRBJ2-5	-	TGTGCCAGCAGCCAAGAGGGGGAGACCCAGTACTTC	CASSQEGETQYF
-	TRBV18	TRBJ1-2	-	TGTGCCAGCTCACCGCTACAGGGAGACTATGGCTACACCTTC	CASSPLQGDYGYTF
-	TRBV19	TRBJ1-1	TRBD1	TGTGCCAGTATGGTTTCGGGACAGACGAACACTGAAGCTTTCTTT	CASMVSGQTNTEAFF
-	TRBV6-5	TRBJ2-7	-	TGTGCCAGCAGTTACTCGAAAGGCGAGCAGTACTTC	CASSYSKGEQYF
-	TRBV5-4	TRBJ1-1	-	TGTGCCATGCTAGGGGGGAGGGACACTGAAGCTTTCTTT	CAMLGGRDTEAFF
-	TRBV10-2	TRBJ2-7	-	TGCGCCAGCAGTGAGCCGTGGTCCTACGAGCAGTACTTC	CASSEPWSYEQYF
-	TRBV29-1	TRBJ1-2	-	TGCAGCGTTAACCTGGGCCCCTTCGGCTACACCTTC	CSVNLGPFGYTF
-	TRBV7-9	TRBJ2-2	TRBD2	TGTGCCAGCAGCTTTGGGGCTAGCGGATTGAACACCGGGGAGCTGTTTTTT	CASSFGASGLNTGELFF
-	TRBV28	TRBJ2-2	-	TGTGCCAGCAAAATCCGGGACTCGATCACCGGGGAGCTGTTTTTT	CASKIRDSITGELFF
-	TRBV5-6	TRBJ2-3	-	TGTGCCAGCAGCGTTGCGGATACGCAGTATTTT	CASSVADTQYF
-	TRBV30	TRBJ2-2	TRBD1	TGTGCCTGGAGTTATGGACAGGGGGCCGGGGAGCTGTTTTTT	CAWSYGQGAGELFF
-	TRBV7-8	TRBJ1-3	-	TGTGCCAGCAGCTTCCCCACAGGGCAAGGAAACACCATATATTTT	CASSFPTGQGNTIYF
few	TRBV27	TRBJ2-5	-	TGTGCCAGCAGTTTATCCTCAGGAATGGAGACCCAGTACTTC	CASSLSSGMETQYF
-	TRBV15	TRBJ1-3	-	TGTGCCACCAGCAGAGATCGAGGGATTGGAAACACCATATATTTT	CATSRDRGIGNTIYF
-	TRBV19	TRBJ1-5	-	TGTGCCAGTAGTATCTCGACCCGTGGGAGCAATCAGCCCCAGCATTTT	CASSISTRGSNQPQHF
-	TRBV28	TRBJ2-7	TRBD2	TGTGCCGTACGACCGGCTAGCGGGGCCTACGAGCAGTACTTC	CAVRPASGAYEQYF
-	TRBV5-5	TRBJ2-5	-	TGTGCCAGCAGCACAGGACCCTTAGAGACCCAGTACTTC	CASSTGPLETQYF
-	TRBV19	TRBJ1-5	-	TGTGCCAGTAGTATAGGCGGGAATCAGCCCCAGCATTTT	CASSIGGNQPQHF
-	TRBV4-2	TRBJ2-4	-	TGTGCCAGCAGCCAAGATGGGGACATTACAGCCAAAAACATTCAGTACTTC	CASSQDGDITAKNIQYF
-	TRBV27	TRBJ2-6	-	TGTGCCAGCAGTTTGGGTCCTGTGGTCATTGGAAACTCTGGGGCCAACGTCCTGACTTTC	CASSLGPVVIGNSGANVLTF
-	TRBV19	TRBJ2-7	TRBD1	TGTGCCACTCGAGGCCTATCGACAGGGGGATACGAGCAGTACTTC	CATRGLSTGGYEQYF
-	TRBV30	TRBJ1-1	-	TGTGCCTCCAGTCGGGGTACTGAAGCTTTCTTT	CASSRGTEAFF
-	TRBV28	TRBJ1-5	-	TGTGCCAGCAGTTTTATCGCGGGGCAGCCCCAGCATTTT	CASSFIAGQPQHF
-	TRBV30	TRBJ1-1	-	TGTGCCTGGAGTGTTCGAGGCCCTGGAGCTTTCTTT	CAWSVRGPGAFF
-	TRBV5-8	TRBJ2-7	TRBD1	TGTGCCAGCAGCCGGACAGGGTCCGGATACGAGCAGTACTTC	CASSRTGSGYEQYF
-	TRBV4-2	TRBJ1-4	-	TGTGCCAGCAGCCAAGGGACAGAGGATAATGAAAAACTGTTTTTT	CASSQGTEDNEKLFF
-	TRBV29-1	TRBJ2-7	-	TGCAGCGTTGCCGGGGGTCGACCCTACGAGCAGTACTTC	CSVAGGRPYEQYF
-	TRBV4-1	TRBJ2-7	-	TGCGCCAGCAGCCAAGAGGGGAGCGCCTACGAGCAGTACTTC	CASSQEGSAYEQYF
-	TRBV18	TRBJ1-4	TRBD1	TGTGCCAGCTCAGCACAGGGGGCGGAAGAAAAACTGTTTTTT	CASSAQGAEEKLFF
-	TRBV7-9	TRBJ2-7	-	TGTGCCAGCAGCTTAGGAACCGGGCAAACCTACGAGCAGTACTTC	CASSLGTGQTYEQYF
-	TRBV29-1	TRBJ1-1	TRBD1	TGCAGCGTGCAACAGGGGTACGATGAAGCTTTCTTT	CSVQQGYDEAFF
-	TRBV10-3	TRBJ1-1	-	TGTGCCATCAGTGAGTTGGGACATCAGAACACTGAAGCTTTCTTT	CAISELGHQNTEAFF
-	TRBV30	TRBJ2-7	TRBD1	TGTGCCTTCGGACAGGAGTCCTACGAGCAGTACTTC	CAFGQESYEQYF
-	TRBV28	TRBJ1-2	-	TGTGCCAGCAGTTTATCAATAGAGACTCGGGCCTATGGCTACACCTTC	CASSLSIETRAYGYTF
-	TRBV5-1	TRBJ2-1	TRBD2	TGCGCCAGCAGCTTACCCATGTTAGCGGGAGAGCAGTTCTTC	CASSLPMLAGEQFF
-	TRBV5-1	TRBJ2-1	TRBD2	TGCGCCAGCAGCTTGGAGCTAGCGGGAGGCGAGCAGTTCTTC	CASSLELAGGEQFF
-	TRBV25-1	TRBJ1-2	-	TGTGCCAGCAGTGGGTCCGGAAACCGGGATGGCTACACCTTC	CASSGSGNRDGYTF
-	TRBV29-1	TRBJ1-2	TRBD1	TGCAGCGTTGACCCTAAGACAGGGAACTATGGCTACACCTTC	CSVDPKTGNYGYTF
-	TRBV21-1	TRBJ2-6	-	TGTGCCAGCAGCAACCTGCGGGGTACCTCCTGCCTGGCCAACGTCCTGACTTTC	CASSNLRGTSCLANVLTF
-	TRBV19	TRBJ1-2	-	TGTGCCAGTAGTATAGGGGGGAATCGCAACTATGGCTACACCTTC	CASSIGGNRNYGYTF
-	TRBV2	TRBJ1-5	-	TGTGCCAGCAGTGAAGAGGGACGATACCCAGGGATGCCCCAGCATTTT	CASSEEGRYPGMPQHF
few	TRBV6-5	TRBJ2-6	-	TGTGCCACAAATCGGGCCAACGTCCTGACTTTC	CATNRANVLTF
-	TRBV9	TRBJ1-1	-	TGTGCCAGCAGCCCCGGGAGGGGGTGGAACACTGAAGCTTTCTTT	CASSPGRGWNTEAFF
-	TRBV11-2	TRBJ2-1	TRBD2	TGTGCCAGCAGCCTCAGGACTAGCGGGAGTCTCAATGAGCAGTTCTTC	CASSLRTSGSLNEQFF
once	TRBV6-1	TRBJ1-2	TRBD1	TGTGCCAGCAGTCAAACCACAGGGGGAGGCTACACCTTC	CASSQTTGGGYTF
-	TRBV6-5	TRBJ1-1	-	TGTGCCAGCAGCCCCGGGGCGGGTGGCACTGAAGCTTTCTTT	CASSPGAGGTEAFF
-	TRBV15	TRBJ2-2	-	TGTGCCACCAGCAGAGAAGGTTCACGGTTGGGTCAGAACACCGGGGAGCTGTTTTTT	CATSREGSRLGQNTGELFF
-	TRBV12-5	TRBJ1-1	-	TGTGCTAGTGGGCCCTCTTTAGTGCGTGTCGCTGAAGCTTTCTTT	CASGPSLVRVAEAFF
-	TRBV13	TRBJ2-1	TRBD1	TGTGCCAGCAGCCCTACCGGGACAGGGATCTACAATGAGCAGTTCTTC	CASSPTGTGIYNEQFF
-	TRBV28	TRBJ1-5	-	TGTGCCAGCAGCCTCCCGACGCAGGGCAATCAGCCCCAGCATTTT	CASSLPTQGNQPQHF
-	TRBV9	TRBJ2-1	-	TGTGCCAGCAGCTCATCGTCGGTTAATTTTGGTGAGCAGTTCTTC	CASSSSSVNFGEQFF
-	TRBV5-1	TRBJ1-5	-	TGCGCCAGCAGCCCCGGGGGAGGGAATCAGCCCCAGCATTTT	CASSPGGGNQPQHF
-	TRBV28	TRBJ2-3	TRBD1	TGTGCCAGCAGGTACCTCCCGGGACAGGGAACAGATACGCAGTATTTT	CASRYLPGQGTDTQYF
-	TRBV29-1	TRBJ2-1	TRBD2	TGCAGCGTTGGTGGCGGGGGTTTATGGGATGAGCAGTTCTTC	CSVGGGGLWDEQFF